The 3 T cell receptor beta chains below all came from one sample that was sequenced in a study of blood T cell repertoires in COVID-19. Sequencing was performed with immunoSEQ multiplex PCR; in TCRdb, only in-frame clones are kept and a portion is missing. The data contain about 220,000 clones, around four fifths of them seen just once; the ten biggest clones take up approximately 5.1%. Sequencing input: peripheral blood. The receptors were sampled from a woman aged 55 to 70 who had recovered from COVID-19.

The CDR3 sequence: CASSETRQGAEKLFF. The CDR3, as DNA: TGTGCCAGCAGTGAAACCAGACAGGGGGCTGAAAAACTGTTTTTT. The chain joins TRBV6-1 to TRBJ1-4; TRBD1 aligns across 10 bases. Germline V CDR1 and CDR2: MNHNS, SASEGT. Losses at the gene ends were 2 bases for V and 7 bases for J; bases not matched to a gene: 4. This CDR3 has 15 residues.

V usage is TRBV5-5 and J usage is TRBJ1-1; 7 nucleotides align to TRBD1. The CDR3 spans 17 residues. From germline, CDR1 is SGHKS and CDR2 YYEKEE (reference sequence). The junction had 13 bases not matched to a gene; V was cut back by 2 bases and J by 3 bases. CDR3: CASSLTGTAGGYTEAFF. CDR3 coding DNA: TGTGCCAGCAGCTTAACCGGGACAGCCGGCGGGTACACTGAAGCTTTCTTT.

The chain employs TRBV13 and TRBJ2-7; TRBD1 matches 7 bases. The CDR3 covers 14 residues. After removal of 5 bases from V and 2 bases from J, the junction contained 6 bases not matched to a gene. The germline CDR1 and CDR2 sequences are PRHDT and FYEKMQ (reference sequence). The CDR3 region has the DNA TGTGCCAGCAGCACGACAGGGAAAACCTACGAGCAGTACTTC. Its translation: CASSTTGKTYEQYF.